Presented here are 24 T cell receptor beta chains from one specimen sequenced in a study of T cells in Graves' hyperthyroidism and ophthalmopathy. The source material, RNA transcripts, was used to amplify TCR beta CDR3 regions. The primer set for the first-round RT-PCR of the TCR CDR3 was HTBI. TCRdb recomputed calls from the multiplex PCR reads with MiXCR, one row per CDR3 protein. There are a few hundred thousand distinct CDR3 sequences in the sample; approximately 15% occur only once, and less than 20% lies in the top ten. Source material: blood. The source of these receptors is a woman between 18 and 30 years old with Graves' hyperthyroidism.

This clonotype was recorded many times. The chain recombines TRBV24-1 with TRBJ2-5, with D maybe TRBD1 (5 bases). CDR1 and CDR2 from the germline V gene are KGHDR and SFDVKD. Trimming cost V 3 bases and J 5 bases, with 12 bases left between them. CDR3 size: 14 residues. The CDR3 sequence is CATSDVRVMETQYF. CDR3 sequence (DNA): TGTGCCACCAGTGATGTCAGGGTTATGGAGACCCAGTACTTC.

This sequence joins TRBV20-1 and TRBJ1-1; 8 bases align to TRBD1. The V segment lost 5 bases and the J segment 4 bases; nucleotides outside the gene matches: 21. Germline V lookup: CDR1 DFQATT, CDR2 SNEGSKA (reference sequence). The CDR3 is made up of 18 amino acids. The DNA of the CDR3 is TGCAGTGCTTCTAACCTCTACAGGGGGGGGAGCAAAAGCACTGAAGCTTTCTTT. Amino acid sequence: CSASNLYRGGSKSTEAFF.

This clonotype was counted many times. The genes are TRBV11-3 and TRBJ2-7; no clear D. The CDR3 is made up of 13 amino acids. The V end lost 5 bases, the J end lost 3 bases, and 11 bases lay between the germline ends. In germline, CDR1 is SGHNT, CDR2 YENEEA. The CDR3 DNA follows: TGTGCCAGCAGCACGCCGGGCAGCTACGAGCAGTACTTC. Its translation is CASSTPGSYEQYF.

This clonotype has a count of ten or more. The chain links TRBV6-5 to TRBJ1-1, with D possibly being TRBD1 (5 bases). CDR3 length: 16 residues. V lost 4 bases to trimming and J lost 0 bases, with 15 bases between them. Germline assignment: CDR1 MNHEY and CDR2 SVGAGI. In DNA form, the CDR3 reads TGTGCCAGCAGTTCTCTCGGGGGGGGAATGAACACTGAAGCTTTCTTT. It is translated as CASSSLGGGMNTEAFF.

This clonotype was detected ten times or more. The chain combines TRBV5-1 with TRBJ2-1; no clear D. The germline gives CDR1 SGHRS, CDR2 YFSETQ. There are 16 residues in the CDR3. Between the trimmed V and J ends, which lost 2 bases and 0 bases, there was a span of 12 bases. The CDR3: CASSLLALDSYNEQFF. The CDR3 bases are TGCGCCAGCAGCTTACTCGCTTTAGACTCCTACAATGAGCAGTTCTTC.

This clonotype was counted at least ten times. The V and J genes are TRBV6-1 and TRBJ1-4; perhaps TRBD1 as D (6 bases). Trimming pared 6 bases from V and 8 bases from J, leaving 13 bases between. Per germline, CDR1 MNHNS and CDR2 SASEGT. The CDR3 sequence is 13 residues long. The CDR3 DNA sequence: TGTGCCAGCAGAGGACGGACAGCCGAAAAACTGTTTTTT. It is translated as CASRGRTAEKLFF.

The chain uses TRBV11-2 and TRBJ2-7, with 9 bases fitting TRBD1. The CDR3 length is 16 residues. Germline CDR1 reads SGHAT; CDR2 reads FQNNGV. The V gene end was trimmed by 3 bases and the J gene end by 5 bases; junction bases not matched to a gene: 11. The chain's CDR3 is CASSFKGQGLQDEQYF. In DNA, the CDR3 is TGTGCCAGCAGCTTCAAGGGACAGGGCCTACAGGACGAGCAGTACTTC.

This clonotype was recorded at least ten times. This chain joins TRBV20-1 and TRBJ2-1, with 7 bases aligning to TRBD1. This CDR3 spans 15 amino acids. CDR1 is DFQATT, CDR2 SNEGSKA, per germline (reference sequence). Trimming cost V 5 bases and J 6 bases; bases outside gene matches: 13. CDR3 nucleotide sequence: TGCAGTGCTCCTCACTTGGGACAGCCTCTCAATGAGCAGTTCTTC. As protein: CSAPHLGQPLNEQFF.

This chain joins TRBV5-1 and TRBJ2-3; D gene unclear. Trimming pared 0 bases from V and 2 bases from J, leaving 16 bases between. Germline assignment: CDR1 SGHRS and CDR2 YFSETQ. This CDR3 has 17 amino acids. CDR3: CASSLDWRQASTDTQYF. The CDR3 nucleotides read TGCGCCAGCAGCTTGGACTGGCGCCAGGCTTCCACAGATACGCAGTATTTT.

V usage is TRBV13 and J usage is TRBJ1-1; D remains ambiguous. The CDR3 spans 13 residues. V dropped 8 bases and J dropped 1 base, with 11 bases sitting between them. CDR1 and CDR2 from the germline V gene are PRHDT and FYEKMQ (reference sequence). Here the CDR3 reads CASAGPTNTEAFF. The CDR3 nucleotides are TGTGCCAGCGCTGGACCAACGAACACTGAAGCTTTCTTT. Complete variable domain (other parts from reference TRBV13 and TRBJ1-1): AAGVIQSPRHLIKEKRETATLKCYPIPRHDTVYWYQQGPGQDPQFLISFYEKMQSDKGSIPDRFSAQQFSDYHSELNMSSLELGDSALYFCASAGPTNTEAFFGQGTRLTVV.

This clonotype was counted between two and nine times. J is TRBJ1-1 and V is TRBV3-1; 8 bases line up with TRBD1. The CDR3 sequence is 16 residues long. The V and J ends lost 3 bases and 6 bases, in that order; junction bases with no gene match: 12. Germline assignment: CDR1 LGHDT and CDR2 YNNKEL (reference sequence). The CDR3 reads CASSHSSVTGDAEAFF. Written as DNA, the CDR3 is TGTGCCAGCAGCCACAGCTCAGTGACAGGGGACGCTGAAGCTTTCTTT. The full variable domain, its missing parts supplied by reference TRBV3-1 and TRBJ1-1, is DTAVSQTPKYLVTQMGNDKSIKCEQNLGHDTMYWYKQDSKKFLKIMFSYNNKELIINETVPNRFSPKSPDKAHLNLHINSLELGDSAVYFCASSHSSVTGDAEAFFGQGTRLTVV.

This clonotype was found many times. V is TRBV11-3 and J is TRBJ2-2; TRBD2 aligns across 8 bases. CDR1 and CDR2 from the germline V gene are SGHNT and YENEEA. The CDR3 has 15 residues. V was pared by 1 base and J by 5 bases, with 3 bases of the junction left unmatched. The CDR3 DNA reads TGTGCCAGCAGCTTAGGAGTAGCGGGGACCGGGGAGCTGTTTTTT. The encoded protein is CASSLGVAGTGELFF.

This clonotype was seen ten or more times. The chain is built from TRBV20-1 and TRBJ2-5, with D perhaps matching TRBD2 (6 bases). Trimming cost V 3 bases and J 5 bases, with 16 bases left between them. This CDR3 comprises 14 residues. Germline CDR1 is DFQATT and CDR2 is SNEGSKA (reference sequence). In DNA form, the CDR3 reads TGCAGTGCTAGTCGGCTAGCGTCAGTTGAGACCCAGTACTTC. Its translation is CSASRLASVETQYF.

The rearrangement joins TRBV6-5 to TRBJ2-1; TRBD2 is a possible D gene (5 bases). Germline values: CDR1 MNHEY, CDR2 SVGAGI. The CDR3 runs 14 residues. The V and J ends lost 2 bases and 6 bases respectively, with 11 bases between them. The CDR3 DNA sequence: TGTGCCAGCAGTTACAGCGGAGAACTCAATGAGCAGTTCTTC. Protein product: CASSYSGELNEQFF.

This clonotype was picked up many times. The chain is built from TRBV14 and TRBJ1-1; 9 positions agree with TRBD1. Trimming removed 4 bases from V and 5 bases from J; junction bases left unmatched: 11. CDR3 length: 16 amino acids. The germline V gene has CDR1 SGHDN and CDR2 FVKESK. The CDR3: CASSRGTGTLGTEAFF. In DNA, the CDR3 is TGTGCCAGCAGCCGCGGGACAGGGACCCTGGGGACTGAAGCTTTCTTT.

In its sample, this clonotype was seen a few times. This sequence joins TRBV20-1 and TRBJ2-3; D is unresolved. This CDR3 is 13 amino acids long. Germline assignment: CDR1 DFQATT and CDR2 SNEGSKA (reference sequence). Trimming pared 7 bases from V and 1 base from J, leaving 12 bases between. The DNA of the CDR3 is TGCAGTGGACGGAGTTTTCGCACAGATACGCAGTATTTT. This sequence encodes CSGRSFRTDTQYF.

The chain combines TRBV7-6 with TRBJ2-5, with D possibly TRBD2 on 6 matching bases. Germline CDR1 SGHVS, CDR2 FNYEAQ. Trimming took off 1 base at V and 7 bases at J, with 13 bases between the two ends. The CDR3 covers 14 residues. CDR3 sequence reads: CASSLGLGGGTQYF. DNA of the CDR3: TGTGCCAGCAGCTTAGGATTGGGAGGAGGGACCCAGTACTTC.

This clonotype came up many times. This chain connects TRBV6-1 to TRBJ1-4, with unresolved D. Germline V lookup: CDR1 MNHNS, CDR2 SASEGT. Trimming removed 0 bases from V and 13 bases from J, with 15 bases in between. This CDR3 is 14 amino acids long. CDR3 amino acids: CASSEATDGTPLFF. The CDR3 coding sequence is TGTGCCAGCAGTGAAGCGACGGACGGAACTCCACTGTTTTTT.

There are many counts of this clonotype. The chain is built from TRBV12-3 or TRBV12-4 and TRBJ1-2; weak D call: TRBD1 (5 bases). Trimming shortened V by 9 bases and J by 4 bases, and 27 bases separated the two germline ends. The CDR3 has 17 amino acids. CDR3 in amino acids: CASATFRGAGGSYGYTF. The CDR3, as DNA: TGTGCCAGTGCTACGTTCCGCGGGGCCGGGGGGTCCTATGGCTACACCTTC.

This clonotype was seen many times. The rearrangement joins TRBV18 to TRBJ1-2, with D possibly TRBD1 on 6 matching bases. V lost 6 bases, J lost 6 bases, and 20 bases lay in between. Germline values: CDR1 KGHSH, CDR2 LQKENI. This CDR3 has 15 amino acids. The CDR3 reads CASSLDRSLGDGYTF. The DNA for the CDR3 is TGTGCCAGCTCGCTGGACAGATCCCTTGGAGATGGCTACACCTTC.

V gene TRBV24-1 combines with J gene TRBJ2-1, with D possibly matching TRBD2 (6 bases). The CDR3 contains 15 residues. Germline V lookup: CDR1 KGHDR, CDR2 SFDVKD. Trimming left V 7 bases short and J 7 bases short, with 19 bases between. The CDR3 sequence is CATRSFGGATNEQFF. The CDR3 DNA is TGTGCCACCAGGAGTTTCGGCGGGGCGACGAATGAGCAGTTCTTC.

This clonotype was observed many times. This chain connects TRBV6-2 or TRBV6-3 to TRBJ2-1; D uncertain. The CDR3 is 12 residues long. Trimming left V 5 bases short and J 7 bases short, with 9 bases between. Germline CDR1 reads MNHEY; CDR2 reads SVGEGT. CDR3 DNA sequence: TGTGCCAGCAGTCTAACACGGAATGAGCAGTTCTTC. Its protein product is CASSLTRNEQFF.

This sequence joins TRBV29-1 and TRBJ1-5; D is possibly TRBD1 (5 bases). The CDR3 runs to 13 residues. Germline V gives CDR1 SQVTM, CDR2 ANQGSEA. The germline V and J ends were trimmed by 4 bases and 9 bases, with 16 bases remaining between them. The CDR3 coding sequence is TGCAGCGTTGTTTCGGGGGGTGAGGGGCCCCAGCATTTT. It yields the protein CSVVSGGEGPQHF.

This clonotype appeared many times. The chain joins TRBV11-2 to TRBJ1-1; D unresolved. Germline V gene data show CDR1 as SGHAT and CDR2 as FQNNGV. The CDR3 covers 13 residues. V gave up 4 bases and J gave up 6 bases, with 12 bases separating them. The CDR3 sequence: CASSYNTRAEAFF. The CDR3 DNA sequence: TGTGCCAGCAGCTATAACACTCGCGCTGAAGCTTTCTTT.